These T cell receptor beta chains were read from a single sample in a study of cytomegalovirus exposure and HLA in healthy donors. Sequenced by immunoSEQ multiplex PCR; TCRdb stores in-frame clones only, minus some. The repertoire consists of over 150,000 clones, with 75% to 85% occurring once and the leading ten covering 6% to 7.5%. The material sequenced was PBMCs. The origin of the receptors is a man aged 25-40 years in good health and CMV-seropositive. Each CDR3 is given with its conserved first and last residue. A D gene is named only where the DNA matches it firmly. A row's size may be missing; if present it is once, few, many or a size class.

>TRBV5-6|TRBJ2-1|.|.|14
TGTGCCAGCAGCCACGTCGCTAGGGGGAATGAGCAGTTCTTC
CASSHVARGNEQFF
>TRBV6-1|TRBJ1-2|.|.|13
TGTGCCAGCAGTGAAGCAGGCGGGGGTGGCTACACCTTC
CASSEAGGGGYTF
>TRBV28|TRBJ1-5|.|once|17
TGTGCCAGCAGTTTAGGGGCAGGGAATATCCGAGATCAGCCCCAGCATTTT
CASSLGAGNIRDQPQHF
>TRBV7-8|TRBJ2-2|TRBD2|.|16
TGTGCCAGCAGCTTCGGGACTAGCGCCGACACCGGGGAGCTGTTTTTT
CASSFGTSADTGELFF
>TRBV10-2|TRBJ2-1|TRBD2|.|16
TGCGCCAGCACCCGAGGCCCTAGCGGGGGGTTTAATGAGCAGTTCTTC
CASTRGPSGGFNEQFF
>TRBV6-1|TRBJ2-7|TRBD2|.|15
TGTGCCAGCACCGATACTAGCGGGGTCTCCTACGAGCAGTACTTC
CASTDTSGVSYEQYF
>TRBV4-2|TRBJ1-2|.|.|16
TGTGCCAGCAGCCAAGAATCAGGAAAAGGAAACTATGGCTACACCTTC
CASSQESGKGNYGYTF
>TRBV4-2|TRBJ2-1|.|.|16
TGTGCCAGCAGCCAAGATTACACAGGGAAGTGGAATGAGCAGTTCTTC
CASSQDYTGKWNEQFF
>TRBV7-2|TRBJ2-3|.|.|14
TGTGCCAGCAGCGCGACAGGGACTACAGATACGCAGTATTTT
CASSATGTTDTQYF
>TRBV25-1|TRBJ1-1|TRBD1|.|13
TGTGCCAGCACGTCAACAGGGGGCACTGAAGCTTTCTTT
CASTSTGGTEAFF
>TRBV5-1|TRBJ2-7|.|.|16
TGCGCCAGCAGCTTGGAAGGACTGAGACTTTCTTACGAGCAGTACTTC
CASSLEGLRLSYEQYF
>TRBV6-5|TRBJ1-2|TRBD1|.|15
TGTGCCAGCAGTTACTCCCCGGGACAGGGGATCAGCTACACCTTC
CASSYSPGQGISYTF
>TRBV11-3|TRBJ2-5|TRBD2|.|15
TGTGCCAGCAGCTCTGGACTAGCGGGAGAAGAGACCCAGTACTTC
CASSSGLAGEETQYF
>TRBV6-6|TRBJ2-7|TRBD2|.|14
TGTGCCAGCAGAAACAGCGGGGGGGCGAGCGAGCAGTACTTC
CASRNSGGASEQYF
>TRBV9|TRBJ2-3|.|.|12
TGTGCCAGCAGCGTGTCTACAGATACGCAGTATTTT
CASSVSTDTQYF
>TRBV28|TRBJ2-6|.|few|16
TGTGCCAGCAGTTCCGCGGGGGCCGAAGGGGCCAACGTCCTGACTTTC
CASSSAGAEGANVLTF
>TRBV28|TRBJ2-7|.|.|12
TGTGCCAGCAGCCCCCCCGGGGTACAGCAGTACTTC
CASSPPGVQQYF
>TRBV6-6|TRBJ1-1|.|.|15
TGTGCCAGCAGTTACTCAGGACAGTTAAACACTGAAGCTTTCTTT
CASSYSGQLNTEAFF
>TRBV6-5|TRBJ1-4|.|.|15
TGTGCCAGCAGTCAGTATACAGAGGGCGATGAAAAACTGTTTTTT
CASSQYTEGDEKLFF
>TRBV10-3|TRBJ1-2|.|few|12
TGTGCCATCAGGGACCAGAGGGATGGCTACACCTTC
CAIRDQRDGYTF
>TRBV29-1|TRBJ2-2|.|.|15
TGCAGCGTTGCAACAGGTCATACGAACACCGGGGAGCTGTTTTTT
CSVATGHTNTGELFF
>TRBV7-2|TRBJ1-3|.|.|17
TGTGCCAGCAGCCCCTTGAGGGCCTCGGGATATGGAAACACCATATATTTT
CASSPLRASGYGNTIYF
>TRBV7-6|TRBJ2-7|TRBD2|.|17
TGTGCCAGCAGCCTCTCCGGAGCCCGGGGGGGCTCCTACGAGCAGTACTTC
CASSLSGARGGSYEQYF
>TRBV7-9|TRBJ2-3|TRBD2|.|16
TGTGCCAGCAGCTCGTGGACTAGCTCCATGGAAGATACGCAGTATTTT
CASSSWTSSMEDTQYF
>TRBV10-3|TRBJ1-2|.|.|14
TGTGCCATCAGTGAGTCGACAGGAGTCTATGGCTACACCTTC
CAISESTGVYGYTF
>TRBV5-1|TRBJ1-1|TRBD1|.|17
TGCGCCAGCAGCTTGGATCTTCAGGGGGCGATAGGGGCTGAAGCTTTCTTT
CASSLDLQGAIGAEAFF
>TRBV13|TRBJ1-1|.|few|14
TGTGCCAGCAGGCTAGATGGAGGCGCACTAGGGGCTTTCTTT
CASRLDGGALGAFF
>TRBV30|TRBJ2-6|.|.|14
TGTGCCGGCCACCGGGCCCTTGGGGCCAACGCCCTGACTTTC
CAGHRALGANALTF
>TRBV4-3|TRBJ2-7|.|.|14
TGCGCCAGCAGCCAAGGACGGGATCTCCCCGAGCAGTACTTC
CASSQGRDLPEQYF
>TRBV29-1|TRBJ2-2|.|once|16
TGCAGCGTTGAAATCCGCGGGTTAGCCGGGGCCGGGGAGCTGTTTTTT
CSVEIRGLAGAGELFF
>TRBV30|TRBJ2-7|.|once|13
TGTGCCTGGACCTCGGGGGTACTGTACGAGCAGTACTTC
CAWTSGVLYEQYF
>TRBV11-3|TRBJ1-1|.|few|16
TGTGCCAGCAGCTTAGTGTTCGGTGGAGGAGAAACTGAAGCTTTCTTT
CASSLVFGGGETEAFF
>TRBV2|TRBJ1-2|.|.|11
TGTGCCAGCCGGTCTAACTATGGCTACACCTTC
CASRSNYGYTF
>TRBV9|TRBJ1-1|TRBD1|.|16
TGTGCCAGCAGCGTAGGAAGGGCAGGGGGAAAGACTGAAGCTTTCTTT
CASSVGRAGGKTEAFF
>TRBV11-3|TRBJ2-3|TRBD1|.|14
TGTGCCAGCAGCTCCAGACAGGGGGAAGATACGCAGTATTTT
CASSSRQGEDTQYF
>TRBV5-4|TRBJ2-3|.|.|13
TGTGCCAGCAGCTTGGTAACGGCAGATACGCAGTATTTT
CASSLVTADTQYF
>TRBV30|TRBJ2-3|TRBD1|few|15
TGTGCCTGGAGTGTAAGGACAGGGTGGACAGATACGCAGTATTTT
CAWSVRTGWTDTQYF
>TRBV5-1|TRBJ1-1|TRBD1|.|15
TGCGCCAGCAGCTTGTCGGGACAGACCTACGGAGGAGCTTTCTTT
CASSLSGQTYGGAFF
>TRBV7-9|TRBJ2-2|TRBD2|few|15
TGTGCCAGCAGCCCCCAGCGGGGGAACACCGGGGAGCTGTTTTTT
CASSPQRGNTGELFF
>TRBV27|TRBJ1-4|.|.|16
TGTGCCAGCAGTTTGGGGCCCCTTGGCCCTAATGAAAAACTGTTTTTT
CASSLGPLGPNEKLFF
>TRBV7-9|TRBJ1-2|.|.|15
TGTGCCAGCAGGTCAATGGGGGGGCGTATTCATGGCTACACCTTC
CASRSMGGRIHGYTF
>TRBV19|TRBJ2-5|.|.|18
TGTGCCAGTAGTATGAGGGAAAATGAGGGAGTGTCGAAAGAGACCCAGTACTTC
CASSMRENEGVSKETQYF
>TRBV6-6|TRBJ1-4|.|.|14
TGTGCCAGCAGTTTAGGGCAGGGGAATGAAAAACTGTTTTTT
CASSLGQGNEKLFF
>TRBV9|TRBJ2-5|.|.|13
TGTGCCAGCAGCGTAGAACTGATGTCGACCCAGTACTTC
CASSVELMSTQYF
>TRBV30|TRBJ2-7|.|.|11
TGTGCCTGGGCCTCGGGTGTCGAGCAGTACTTC
CAWASGVEQYF
>TRBV12-5|TRBJ2-1|TRBD2|.|14
TGTGCTAGTGGTTGGGGACTAGCGGGGGGTTGGCAGTTCTTC
CASGWGLAGGWQFF
>TRBV13|TRBJ2-6|.|.|16
TGTGCCAGCAGCCGCGGGGCCGTCTCTGGGGCCAACGTCCTGACTTTC
CASSRGAVSGANVLTF
>TRBV6-5|TRBJ1-2|.|.|14
TGTGCCAGCACCCGAAGGGGTCCTAACTATGGCTACACCTTC
CASTRRGPNYGYTF
>TRBV15|TRBJ2-1|.|few|14
TGTGTTACAAGCAGAAAGCGGCATACGAATGAGCAGTTCTTC
CVTSRKRHTNEQFF
>TRBV27|TRBJ2-1|.|.|13
TGTGCCAGCAGTTTACTCCTCCCCAATGAGCAGTTCTTC
CASSLLLPNEQFF